This TCR beta chain derives from a study of cytomegalovirus exposure and HLA in healthy donors. The overall study: An earlier analysis identified under 130 million unique TCR beta sequences in 150 million to 200 million T cells.

Nominal health characterized the donors when sampled, though unrecorded immune exposures were likely. The CDR3 runs to 14 residues. The V and J ends lost 1 base and 1 base respectively, with 8 bases between them. PCR involved 60 Vbeta and 13 Jbeta primers. TCRdb's table, derived via immunoSEQ multiplex PCR, lists solely in-frame clones and lacks some. The table lists some 130,000 clones. The sequencing input was PBMCs. This rearrangement joins TRBV23-1 to TRBJ2-7; no clear D. TRBV23-1 counts as an open reading frame of uncertain function. The sequence was obtained from a man younger than 30 in good health and CMV-seronegative. The CDR3 DNA reads TGCGCCAGCAGTCAATGTTCACATTCCTACGAGCAGTACTTC. Amino acid sequence: CASSQCSHSYEQYF.